These 6 T cell receptor beta chains came from one sample sequenced in a study of blood T cell repertoires in COVID-19 (TCRdb year 2020). Library preparation was by the immunoSEQ multiplex PCR assay. TCRdb limited this immuneACCESS table to in-frame rearrangements with V and J called. A share of clones is missing; checked studies link under half to unresolved V genes, and the rest is unexplained. For this sample the table gives 75,000 to 80,000 clones, of which around 90% were detected only once. The ten largest clones represent approximately 9.7% of the sample. The sample taken for sequencing was peripheral blood. These receptors were taken from a human donor in a cohort sampled during active COVID-19.

The rearrangement joins TRBV5-4 to TRBJ2-1; D perhaps matches TRBD1 (6 bases). Trimming shortened V by 0 bases and J by 5 bases, and 9 bases separated the two germline ends. This CDR3 comprises 14 residues. Germline V CDR1 and CDR2: SGHNT, YYREEE (reference sequence). CDR3 nucleotides: TGTGCCAGCAGCTTGGTGGCAGGGGACAATGAGCAGTTCTTC. Its translation: CASSLVAGDNEQFF.

The V and J genes are TRBV6-5 and TRBJ1-2; 10 bases fit TRBD1. Germline CDR1 is MNHEY and CDR2 is SVGAGI. This CDR3 is built from 15 residues. V was pared by 2 bases and J by 4 bases, with 4 bases of the junction left unmatched. The CDR3 DNA reads as TGTGCCAGCAGTTACCCGGGACAGGGGAGCTATGGCTACACCTTC. This translates into CASSYPGQGSYGYTF.

This chain uses TRBV3-1 (or the pseudogene TRBV3-2) with TRBJ2-7, with D possibly matching TRBD2 (6 bases). Between the trimmed V and J ends, which lost 0 bases and 4 bases, there was a span of 10 bases. The germline V gene encodes CDR1 LGHDT and CDR2 YNNKEL (reference sequence). The CDR3 spans 14 residues. CDR3 in DNA: TGTGCCAGCAGCCAAGAACTAGCTCAGTACGAGCAGTACTTC. It specifies CASSQELAQYEQYF.

The chain uses TRBV11-3 and TRBJ2-7; weak D call: TRBD2 (6 bases). The CDR3 spans 14 residues. CDR1 is SGHNT and CDR2 is YENEEA in the germline V gene. Trimming shortened V by 5 bases and J by 3 bases, and 14 bases separated the two germline ends. CDR3 amino acids: CASSPGGGNYEQYF. The CDR3 DNA reads as TGTGCCAGCAGCCCAGGAGGCGGGAACTACGAGCAGTACTTC.

The V gene is TRBV4-1, the J gene TRBJ2-5; D may be TRBD1 (5 bases). The CDR3 totals 16 residues. Trimming shortened V by 1 base and J by 5 bases, and 17 bases separated the two germline ends. Germline CDR1 reads MGHRA; CDR2 reads YSYEKL. The CDR3 sequence is CASSQGQLAGVETQYF. DNA of the CDR3: TGCGCCAGCAGCCAAGGACAGCTTGCCGGCGTTGAGACCCAGTACTTC.

The J gene is TRBJ1-5, the V gene TRBV6-2 or TRBV6-3, with 10 bases aligning to TRBD1. Germline CDR1 reads MNHEY; CDR2 reads SVGEGT. The trim removed 8 bases at V and 5 bases at J, leaving 6 bases unmatched. The CDR3 contains 14 residues. CDR3 sequence reads: CASCPGQGHQPQHF. Here the CDR3 DNA reads TGTGCCAGCTGCCCGGGACAGGGGCATCAGCCCCAGCATTTT.